What follows are 17 T cell receptor beta chains derived from one specimen sequenced in a study of blood T cell repertoires in COVID-19. TCRdb's copy holds only in-frame clones and misses some; the assay was immunoSEQ multiplex PCR. The sample carries about 80,000 clones, 78% recorded once. The sequenced material came from peripheral blood. These receptors were collected from a human donor in a cohort sampled during active COVID-19.

This rearrangement joins TRBV3-1 (or the pseudogene TRBV3-2) to TRBJ2-1, with D possibly TRBD2 on 7 matching bases. The V and J ends lost 0 bases and 4 bases respectively, with 13 bases between them. Germline CDR1 LGHDT, CDR2 YNNKEL (reference sequence). The CDR3 runs to 16 residues. The CDR3 region is CASSQDLGGRYNEQFF. As DNA, the CDR3 is TGTGCCAGCAGCCAAGATCTCGGGGGGCGTTACAATGAGCAGTTCTTC.

The chain couples TRBV11-2 to TRBJ2-4; TRBD1 aligns across 7 bases. With V trimmed by 3 bases and J by 7 bases, 3 bases remained unmatched. Germline CDR1 reads SGHAT; CDR2 reads FQNNGV. The CDR3 has 13 residues. In DNA, the CDR3 is TGTGCCAGCAGCTTGGGACAGACGAACATTCAGTACTTC. Its protein is CASSLGQTNIQYF.

The chain couples TRBV19 to TRBJ1-2; D remains unclear. The CDR3 covers 14 residues. CDR1 LNHDA and CDR2 SQIVND come from the germline V gene (reference sequence). The V end was cut by 7 bases, the J end by 2 bases, with 14 bases between. The CDR3, as DNA: TGTGCCAGTAATGATTGGCAGTCAAACTATGGCTACACCTTC. The encoded protein is CASNDWQSNYGYTF.

J is TRBJ2-5 and V is TRBV30; 7 bases map to TRBD2. V lost 2 bases, J lost 7 bases, and 13 bases stayed unmatched. CDR3 length: 15 residues. Germline CDR1 GTSNPN, CDR2 SVGIG (reference sequence). Here the CDR3 DNA reads TGTGCCTGGAGTAAATCCTCGGGGGGAAGAGGGACCCAGTACTTC. It encodes CAWSKSSGGRGTQYF.

V is TRBV27 and J is TRBJ2-3, with 8 bases identical to TRBD2. Germline trimming cut 7 bases from V and 3 bases from J; bases unmatched to any gene: 12. Germline V gene data show CDR1 as MNHEY and CDR2 as SMNVEV (reference sequence). CDR3 length: 16 residues. In DNA, the CDR3 is TGTGCCAGCATCCGGGGGGGGGCGGGTTTTACAGATACGCAGTATTTT. It translates to CASIRGGAGFTDTQYF.

The CDR3 protein is CASSLYNQPQHF. For the CDR3, the DNA is TGTGCCAGCAGCCTATATAATCAGCCCCAGCATTTT. J is TRBJ1-5 and V is TRBV14; D not resolved. Germline V CDR1 and CDR2: SGHDN, FVKESK. The CDR3 totals 12 residues. V was trimmed by 4 bases and J by 4 bases, leaving 5 bases between them.

V and J are TRBV7-2 and TRBJ2-7, with TRBD2 matching 7 bases. This CDR3 comprises 14 residues. Per the germline V gene, CDR1 is SGHTA and CDR2 is FQGNSA. The ends lost 5 bases at V and 3 bases at J; junction bases unmatched: 7. CDR3 sequence reads: CASSAAGGNYEQYF. Written as DNA, the CDR3 is TGTGCCAGCAGCGCGGCCGGGGGGAACTACGAGCAGTACTTC.

This chain connects TRBV14 to TRBJ2-1; 11 nucleotides line up with TRBD2. Looked up from germline, CDR1 is SGHDN and CDR2 is FVKESK. The CDR3 extends over 16 amino acids. After removal of 4 bases from V and 5 bases from J, the junction contained 7 bases not matched to a gene. The CDR3 coding sequence is TGTGCCAGCAGCCCCTATAGCGGGAGGGGCAACAATGAGCAGTTCTTC. Protein product: CASSPYSGRGNNEQFF.

This clone appeared once. This chain connects TRBV7-8 to TRBJ1-5; 9 bases line up with TRBD1. Unmatched junction bases numbered 7, after V lost 6 bases and J lost 1 base. The CDR3 is 16 amino acids. CDR1 SGHVS and CDR2 FQNEAQ come from the germline V gene. CDR3 DNA: TGTGCCAGCAGTCCACAGGGGGCTAAGAGCAATCAGCCCCAGCATTTT. Protein: CASSPQGAKSNQPQHF.

A few counts support this clone. This chain connects TRBV28 to TRBJ2-7, with TRBD1 matching over 8 bases. Germline V gives CDR1 MDHEN, CDR2 SYDVKM. Trimming at V came to 1 base and at J to 4 bases, leaving 9 bases not matched to a gene. The CDR3 extends over 16 amino acids. Here the CDR3 DNA reads TGTGCCAGCAGTTTATCCCGGACAGGGACATCTTACGAGCAGTACTTC. This sequence encodes CASSLSRTGTSYEQYF.

For this clone: Other nucleotide sequences in the sample specify the same CDR3. V gene TRBV9 combines with J gene TRBJ2-1; 8 nucleotides line up with TRBD2. The V segment lost 1 base and the J segment 4 bases; nucleotides outside the gene matches: 4. Germline V gene data show CDR1 as SGDLS and CDR2 as YYNGEE. CDR3 size: 15 residues. The CDR3 nucleotides read TGTGCCAGCAGCGTATCTGGACTAGCTTACAATGAGCAGTTCTTC. This codes for CASSVSGLAYNEQFF.

This sequence joins TRBV27 and TRBJ2-1; D may be TRBD1 (6 bases). Trimming took off 8 bases at V and 2 bases at J, with 7 bases between the two ends. There are 12 residues in the CDR3. CDR1 and CDR2 from the germline V gene are MNHEY and SMNVEV (reference sequence). DNA of the CDR3: TGTGCCAGCGGACAGCCCTACAATGAGCAGTTCTTC. This gives the protein CASGQPYNEQFF.

The V call is TRBV6-6, the J call TRBJ2-2; 8 nucleotides line up with TRBD2. CDR3 length equals 16 residues. The trim removed 2 bases at V and 7 bases at J, leaving 9 bases unmatched. Germline CDR1 reads MNHNY; CDR2 reads SVGAGI (reference sequence). In nucleotides, the CDR3 is TGTGCCAGCAGTTACCCACCGGGACTAGTGAACGGGGAGCTGTTTTTT. Its translation: CASSYPPGLVNGELFF.

This chain joins TRBV10-3 and TRBJ1-1; 7 bases are shared with TRBD1. The germline V gene has CDR1 ENHRY and CDR2 SYGVKD. This CDR3 is built from 16 residues. V lost 6 bases to trimming and J lost 0 bases; unmatched junction nucleotides: 10. CDR3 protein: CAIRKRMTGMNTEAFF. The CDR3 DNA reads TGTGCCATCAGAAAGCGAATGACAGGGATGAACACTGAAGCTTTCTTT.

This clone was seen more than once but under ten times. The chain couples TRBV29-1 to TRBJ1-4; D call uncertain. Germline V gives CDR1 SQVTM, CDR2 ANQGSEA. The germline V and J ends were trimmed by 6 bases and 6 bases, with 17 bases remaining between them. The CDR3 length is 14 residues. The CDR3 sequence is CSVVSGQRYEKLFF. In DNA, the CDR3 is TGCAGCGTAGTGTCAGGCCAACGGTATGAAAAACTGTTTTTT.

In its sample, this clone was seen once. The rearrangement joins TRBV4-1 to TRBJ1-4; tentative D call: TRBD1 (6 bases). Germline V gives CDR1 MGHRA, CDR2 YSYEKL. This CDR3 is built from 17 residues. V was trimmed by 0 bases and J by 3 bases, leaving 14 bases between them. CDR3: CASSQDDSWGPNEKLFF. The CDR3 nucleotides are TGCGCCAGCAGCCAAGACGACAGTTGGGGGCCTAATGAAAAACTGTTTTTT.

The rearrangement joins TRBV7-6 to TRBJ2-1; the D is unclear. This CDR3 is built from 17 residues. Trimming shortened V by 4 bases and J by 4 bases, and 20 bases separated the two germline ends. Germline V gives CDR1 SGHVS, CDR2 FNYEAQ. Here the CDR3 DNA reads TGTGCCAGCAGCTCCCGCTTGCGCGGCAAAACTTACAATGAGCAGTTCTTC. Its translation is CASSSRLRGKTYNEQFF.